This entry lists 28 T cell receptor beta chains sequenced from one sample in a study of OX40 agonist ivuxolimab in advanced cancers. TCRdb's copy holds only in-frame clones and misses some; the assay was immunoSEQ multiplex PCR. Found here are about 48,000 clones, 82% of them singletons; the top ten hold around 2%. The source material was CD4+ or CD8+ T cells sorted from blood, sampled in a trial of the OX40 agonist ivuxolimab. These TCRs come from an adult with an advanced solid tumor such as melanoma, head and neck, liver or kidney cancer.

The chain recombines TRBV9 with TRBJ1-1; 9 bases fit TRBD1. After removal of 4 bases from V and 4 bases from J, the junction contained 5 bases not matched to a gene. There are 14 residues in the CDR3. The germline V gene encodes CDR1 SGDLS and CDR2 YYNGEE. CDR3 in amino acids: CASSYGTGTTEAFF. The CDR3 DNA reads TGTGCCAGCAGCTACGGGACAGGGACCACTGAAGCTTTCTTT.

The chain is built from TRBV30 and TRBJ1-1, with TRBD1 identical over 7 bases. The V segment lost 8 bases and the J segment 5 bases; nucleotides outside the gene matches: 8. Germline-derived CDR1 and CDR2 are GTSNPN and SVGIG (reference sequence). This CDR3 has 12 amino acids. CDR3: CARDSRGTEAFF. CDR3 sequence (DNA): TGTGCCAGGGACTCCAGGGGGACTGAAGCTTTCTTT.

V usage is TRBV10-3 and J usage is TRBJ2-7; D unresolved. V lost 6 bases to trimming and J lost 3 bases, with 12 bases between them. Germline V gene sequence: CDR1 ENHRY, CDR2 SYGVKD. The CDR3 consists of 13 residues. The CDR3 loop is CAISVSPGYEQYF. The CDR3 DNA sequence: TGTGCCATCAGCGTCTCCCCGGGCTACGAGCAGTACTTC.

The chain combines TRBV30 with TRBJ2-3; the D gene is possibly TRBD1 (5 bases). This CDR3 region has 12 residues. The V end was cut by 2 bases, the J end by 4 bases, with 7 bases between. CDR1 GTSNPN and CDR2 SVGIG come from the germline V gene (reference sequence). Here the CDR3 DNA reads TGTGCCTGGAGTCTGGGGCCAGATACGCAGTATTTT. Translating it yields CAWSLGPDTQYF.

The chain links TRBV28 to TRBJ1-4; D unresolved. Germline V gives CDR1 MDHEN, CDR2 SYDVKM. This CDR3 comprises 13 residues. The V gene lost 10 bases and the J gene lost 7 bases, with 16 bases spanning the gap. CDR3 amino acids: CATTRARGEKLFF. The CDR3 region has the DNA TGTGCCACCACCCGGGCCCGAGGTGAAAAACTGTTTTTT.

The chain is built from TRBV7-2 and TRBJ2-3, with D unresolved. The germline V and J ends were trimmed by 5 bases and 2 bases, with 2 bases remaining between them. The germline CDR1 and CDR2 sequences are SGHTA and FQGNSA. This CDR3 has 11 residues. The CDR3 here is CASSITDTQYF. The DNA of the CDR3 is TGTGCCAGCAGCATCACAGATACGCAGTATTTT.

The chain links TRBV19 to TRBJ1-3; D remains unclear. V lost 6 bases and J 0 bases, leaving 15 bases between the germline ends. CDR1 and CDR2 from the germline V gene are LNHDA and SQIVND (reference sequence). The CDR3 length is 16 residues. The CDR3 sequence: CASSRGGRFSGNTIYF. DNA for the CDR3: TGTGCCAGTAGCCGAGGAGGACGGTTCTCTGGAAACACCATATATTTT.

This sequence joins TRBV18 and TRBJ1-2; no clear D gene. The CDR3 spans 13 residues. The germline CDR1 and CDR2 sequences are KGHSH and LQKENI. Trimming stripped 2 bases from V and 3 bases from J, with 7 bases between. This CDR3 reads CASSPGSDYGYTF. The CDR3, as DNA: TGTGCCAGCTCACCAGGGAGCGACTATGGCTACACCTTC.

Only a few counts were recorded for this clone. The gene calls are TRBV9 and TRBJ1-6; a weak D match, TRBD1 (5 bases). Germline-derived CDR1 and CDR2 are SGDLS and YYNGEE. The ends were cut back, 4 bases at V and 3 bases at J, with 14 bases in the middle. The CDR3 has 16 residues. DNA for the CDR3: TGTGCCAGCAGCCTAGCAGGGCGCTTCTATAATTCACCCCTCCACTTT. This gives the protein CASSLAGRFYNSPLHF.

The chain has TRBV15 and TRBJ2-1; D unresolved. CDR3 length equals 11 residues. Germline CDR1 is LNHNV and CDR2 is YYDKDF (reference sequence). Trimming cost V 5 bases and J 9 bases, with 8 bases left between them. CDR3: CATSEDAEQFF. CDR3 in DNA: TGTGCCACCAGCGAAGACGCTGAGCAGTTCTTC.

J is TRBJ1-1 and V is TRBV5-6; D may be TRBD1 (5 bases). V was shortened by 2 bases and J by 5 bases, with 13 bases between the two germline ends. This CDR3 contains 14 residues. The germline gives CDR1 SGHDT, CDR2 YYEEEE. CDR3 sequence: CASSFPGSWTEAFF. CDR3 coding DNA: TGTGCCAGCAGCTTCCCAGGGAGTTGGACTGAAGCTTTCTTT.

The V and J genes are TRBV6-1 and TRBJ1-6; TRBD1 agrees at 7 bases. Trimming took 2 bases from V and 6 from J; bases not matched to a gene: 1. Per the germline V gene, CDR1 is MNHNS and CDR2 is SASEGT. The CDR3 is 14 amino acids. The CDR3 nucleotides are TGTGCCAGCAGTGAATGGGACAGTAATTCACCCCTCCACTTT. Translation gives CASSEWDSNSPLHF.

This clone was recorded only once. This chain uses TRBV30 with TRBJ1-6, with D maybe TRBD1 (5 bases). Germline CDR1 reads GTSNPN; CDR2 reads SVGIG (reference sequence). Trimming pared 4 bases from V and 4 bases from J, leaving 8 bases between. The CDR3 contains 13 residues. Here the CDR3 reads CAWTGNYNSPLHF. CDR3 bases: TGTGCCTGGACAGGGAATTATAATTCACCCCTCCACTTT.

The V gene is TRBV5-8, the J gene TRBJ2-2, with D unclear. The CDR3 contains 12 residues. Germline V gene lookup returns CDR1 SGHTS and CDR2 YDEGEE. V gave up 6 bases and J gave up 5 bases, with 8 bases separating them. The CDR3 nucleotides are TGTGCCAGCACACACTTAACCGGGGAGCTGTTTTTT. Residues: CASTHLTGELFF.

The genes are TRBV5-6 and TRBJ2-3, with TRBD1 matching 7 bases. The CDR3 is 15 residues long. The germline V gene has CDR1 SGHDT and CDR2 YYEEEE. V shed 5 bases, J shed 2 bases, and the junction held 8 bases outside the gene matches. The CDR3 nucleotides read TGTGCCAGCAGGGCCGGGGACAGATACACAGATACGCAGTATTTT. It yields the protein CASRAGDRYTDTQYF.

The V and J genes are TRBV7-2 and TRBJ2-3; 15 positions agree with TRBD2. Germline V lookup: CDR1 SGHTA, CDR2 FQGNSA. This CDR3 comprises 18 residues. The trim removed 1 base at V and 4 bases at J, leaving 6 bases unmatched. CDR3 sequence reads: CASSLGRTSGGEADTQYF. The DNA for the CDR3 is TGTGCCAGCAGCTTAGGGAGGACTAGCGGGGGGGAGGCAGATACGCAGTATTTT.

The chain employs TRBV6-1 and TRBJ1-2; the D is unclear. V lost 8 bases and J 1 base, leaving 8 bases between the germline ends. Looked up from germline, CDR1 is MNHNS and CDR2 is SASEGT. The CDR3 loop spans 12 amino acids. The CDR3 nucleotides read TGTGCCAGCCGGTACTATAACTATGGCTACACCTTC. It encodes CASRYYNYGYTF.

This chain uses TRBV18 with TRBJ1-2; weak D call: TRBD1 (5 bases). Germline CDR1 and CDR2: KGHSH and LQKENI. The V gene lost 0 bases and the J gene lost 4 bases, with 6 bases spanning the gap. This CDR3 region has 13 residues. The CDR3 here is CASSPPTAYGYTF. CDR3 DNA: TGTGCCAGCTCACCACCGACAGCCTATGGCTACACCTTC.

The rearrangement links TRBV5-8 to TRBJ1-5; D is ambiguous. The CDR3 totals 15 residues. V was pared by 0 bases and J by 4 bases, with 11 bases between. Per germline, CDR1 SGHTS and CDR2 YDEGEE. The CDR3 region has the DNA TGTGCCAGCAGCTTGGCCGTGGGTCGAAATCAGCCCCAGCATTTT. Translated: CASSLAVGRNQPQHF.

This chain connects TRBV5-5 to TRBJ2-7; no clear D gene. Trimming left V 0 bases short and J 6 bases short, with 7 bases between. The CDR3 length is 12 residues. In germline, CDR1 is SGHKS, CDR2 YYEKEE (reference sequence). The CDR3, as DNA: TGTGCCAGCAGCTTGGTGGGTCGCGAGCAGTACTTC. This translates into CASSLVGREQYF.

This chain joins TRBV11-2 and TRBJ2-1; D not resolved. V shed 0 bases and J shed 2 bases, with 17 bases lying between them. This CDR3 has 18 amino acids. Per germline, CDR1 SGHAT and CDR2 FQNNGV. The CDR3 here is CASSLDRAVSPPYNEQFF. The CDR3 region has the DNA TGTGCCAGCAGCTTAGATAGGGCAGTATCCCCCCCCTACAATGAGCAGTTCTTC.

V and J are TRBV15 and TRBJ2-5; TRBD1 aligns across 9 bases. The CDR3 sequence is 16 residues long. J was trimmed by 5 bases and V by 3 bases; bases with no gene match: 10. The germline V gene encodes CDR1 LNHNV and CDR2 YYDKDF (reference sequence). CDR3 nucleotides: TGTGCCACCAGCAGGGGCTCCGGGACAGGGAGTGAGACCCAGTACTTC. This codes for CATSRGSGTGSETQYF.

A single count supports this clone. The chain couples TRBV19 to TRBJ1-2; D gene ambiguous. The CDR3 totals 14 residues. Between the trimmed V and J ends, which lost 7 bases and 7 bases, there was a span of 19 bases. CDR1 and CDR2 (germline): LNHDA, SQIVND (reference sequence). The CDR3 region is CASIPSNLGFGYTF. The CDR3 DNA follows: TGTGCCAGTATCCCTTCGAATTTGGGGTTTGGCTACACCTTC.

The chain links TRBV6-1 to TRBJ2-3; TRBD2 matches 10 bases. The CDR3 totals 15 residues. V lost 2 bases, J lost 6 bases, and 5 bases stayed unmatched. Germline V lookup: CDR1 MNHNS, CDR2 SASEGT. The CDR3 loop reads CASSELGLAVDTQYF. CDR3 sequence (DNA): TGTGCCAGCAGTGAACTTGGACTAGCGGTTGATACGCAGTATTTT.

In DNA form, the CDR3 reads TGTGCCAGCAGCTTCCTTCTGGGGGGCCCTAGCTCTGGAAACACCATATATTTT. Its translation: CASSFLLGGPSSGNTIYF. The genes are TRBV7-2 and TRBJ1-3, with D tentatively TRBD1 (6 bases). The ends were cut back, 3 bases at V and 0 bases at J, with 18 bases in the middle. Germline V CDR1 and CDR2: SGHTA, FQGNSA. This CDR3 is 18 amino acids long.

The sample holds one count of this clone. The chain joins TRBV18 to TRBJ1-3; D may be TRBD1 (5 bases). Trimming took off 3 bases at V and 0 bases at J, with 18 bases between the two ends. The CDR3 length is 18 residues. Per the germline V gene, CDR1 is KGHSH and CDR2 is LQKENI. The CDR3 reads CASSPGTSEGVSGNTIYF. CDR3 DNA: TGTGCCAGCTCACCCGGGACCTCCGAGGGCGTCTCTGGAAACACCATATATTTT.

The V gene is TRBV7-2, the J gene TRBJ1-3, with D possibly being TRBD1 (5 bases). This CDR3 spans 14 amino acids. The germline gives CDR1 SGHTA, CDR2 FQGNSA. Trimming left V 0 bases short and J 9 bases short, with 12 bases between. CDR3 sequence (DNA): TGTGCCAGCAGCTTAGCGGTGGGGGGTAGCACCATATATTTT. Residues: CASSLAVGGSTIYF.

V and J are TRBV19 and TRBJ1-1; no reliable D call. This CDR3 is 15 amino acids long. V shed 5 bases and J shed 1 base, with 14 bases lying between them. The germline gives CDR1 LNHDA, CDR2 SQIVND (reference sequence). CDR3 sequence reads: CASSRAFLGNTEAFF. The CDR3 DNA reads TGTGCCAGTAGTCGAGCATTCTTGGGGAACACTGAAGCTTTCTTT.